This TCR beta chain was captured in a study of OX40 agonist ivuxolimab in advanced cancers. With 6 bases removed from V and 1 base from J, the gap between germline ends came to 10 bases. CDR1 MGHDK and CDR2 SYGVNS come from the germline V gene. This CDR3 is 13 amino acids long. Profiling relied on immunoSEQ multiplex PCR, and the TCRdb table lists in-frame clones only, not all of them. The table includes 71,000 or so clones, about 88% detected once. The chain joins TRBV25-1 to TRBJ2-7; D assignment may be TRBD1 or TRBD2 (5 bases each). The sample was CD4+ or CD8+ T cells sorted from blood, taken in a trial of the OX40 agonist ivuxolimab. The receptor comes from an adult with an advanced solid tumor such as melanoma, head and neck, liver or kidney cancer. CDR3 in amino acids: CASSGGHSYEQYF. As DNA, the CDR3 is TGTGCCAGCAGCGGAGGACATTCCTACGAGCAGTACTTC.